Listed below are T cell receptor beta chains from one sample, sequenced in a study of cytomegalovirus exposure and HLA in healthy donors. The data were produced by immunoSEQ multiplex PCR, yet TCRdb's version contains in-frame clones alone and is incomplete. The sample includes roughly 140,000 clones, roughly nine tenths of them seen just once. The sample was PBMCs. The receptors derive from a woman aged 18-29 years in good health and CMV-seropositive. Each CDR3 is given with its conserved first and last residue. The order of the fields is CDR3 DNA, CDR3 protein, clone size, V gene, D gene, J gene. The D gene is left open where the match is weak. Expanded clones get a size class; other rows say once, few or many, or leave the size out.

CDR3nt: TGTGCCAGCAGTTTAGGTAGCGGGAGTTTCGAGCAGTACTTC; CDR3aa: CASSLGSGSFEQYF; abundance: -; v_gene: TRBV27; d_gene: TRBD2; j_gene: TRBJ2-7
CDR3nt: TGTGCCAGCAGTTATAACTCCCCCCAAGAGACCCAGTACTTC; CDR3aa: CASSYNSPQETQYF; abundance: -; v_gene: TRBV6-5; d_gene: -; j_gene: TRBJ2-5
CDR3nt: TGTGCCAGCAGCTTAGATTGGGGACAGAACTACGAGCAGTACTTC; CDR3aa: CASSLDWGQNYEQYF; abundance: once; v_gene: TRBV11-3; d_gene: TRBD1; j_gene: TRBJ2-7
CDR3nt: TGTGCCAGCAGCCATTCGCCTCCGGGACAGCACTCCTACGAGCAGTACTTC; CDR3aa: CASSHSPPGQHSYEQYF; abundance: -; v_gene: TRBV11-3; d_gene: TRBD1; j_gene: TRBJ2-7
CDR3nt: TGTGCCAGCAGCGCCTCCAGCGCCGAGCAGTACTTC; CDR3aa: CASSASSAEQYF; abundance: few; v_gene: TRBV2; d_gene: -; j_gene: TRBJ2-7
CDR3nt: TGTGCCAGCAGCTTAAATAGACTACGTTACGAGCAGTACTTC; CDR3aa: CASSLNRLRYEQYF; abundance: once; v_gene: TRBV7-2; d_gene: -; j_gene: TRBJ2-7
CDR3nt: TGTGCCAGCAGCCTAAGGACTACCTACGAGCAGTACTTC; CDR3aa: CASSLRTTYEQYF; abundance: -; v_gene: TRBV6-5; d_gene: -; j_gene: TRBJ2-7
CDR3nt: TGTGCCTGGAGCCCTGGAAGGCGGGCGAACTACGAGCAGTACTTC; CDR3aa: CAWSPGRRANYEQYF; abundance: -; v_gene: TRBV30; d_gene: -; j_gene: TRBJ2-7
CDR3nt: TGCGCCAGCAGCCAAGATAGTACTAGCGGGTCGGGTGCGCAGTATTTT; CDR3aa: CASSQDSTSGSGAQYF; abundance: once; v_gene: TRBV4-1; d_gene: TRBD2; j_gene: TRBJ2-3
CDR3nt: TGTGCCAGCAGCGGATACGGGACAGCCCAAGAGACCCAGTACTTC; CDR3aa: CASSGYGTAQETQYF; abundance: -; v_gene: TRBV9; d_gene: TRBD1; j_gene: TRBJ2-5
CDR3nt: TGCGCCAGCAGCCACCGTCTGGGGCTGGATTCCTACAATGAGCAGTTCTTC; CDR3aa: CASSHRLGLDSYNEQFF; abundance: -; v_gene: TRBV4-3; d_gene: -; j_gene: TRBJ2-1
CDR3nt: TGCGCCAGCAGCCAAGATCAGGCTAGCGGGAGAGTCGGACGAAACTACGAGCAGTACTTC; CDR3aa: CASSQDQASGRVGRNYEQYF; abundance: -; v_gene: TRBV4-1; d_gene: TRBD2; j_gene: TRBJ2-7
CDR3nt: TGTGCCAGCAGCTTCCAGGGGCTTAGCAATCAGCCCCAGCATTTT; CDR3aa: CASSFQGLSNQPQHF; abundance: -; v_gene: TRBV5-8; d_gene: -; j_gene: TRBJ1-5
CDR3nt: TGTGCCAGTAGACAGGGCAATCAGCCCCAGCATTTT; CDR3aa: CASRQGNQPQHF; abundance: few; v_gene: TRBV19; d_gene: -; j_gene: TRBJ1-5
CDR3nt: TGTGCCAGCAGGGATAGCGGGAGGGCCTATGAGTTCTTC; CDR3aa: CASRDSGRAYEFF; abundance: once; v_gene: TRBV6-5; d_gene: TRBD2; j_gene: TRBJ2-1
CDR3nt: TGCGCCAGCAGCCAAGATCCACAGGGGGATGATGAGCAGTACTTC; CDR3aa: CASSQDPQGDDEQYF; abundance: -; v_gene: TRBV4-3; d_gene: TRBD1; j_gene: TRBJ2-7
CDR3nt: TGCGCCAGCAGACGCGACAGCTACGAGCAGTACTTC; CDR3aa: CASRRDSYEQYF; abundance: once; v_gene: TRBV5-1; d_gene: -; j_gene: TRBJ2-7
CDR3nt: TGTGCCAGTAGTATACTAGCGGGAGGATTGTTCGGCGGGGAGCTGTTTTTT; CDR3aa: CASSILAGGLFGGELFF; abundance: -; v_gene: TRBV19; d_gene: TRBD2; j_gene: TRBJ2-2
CDR3nt: TGTGCCAGCAGGCCGGACAGGGGGGACGAGCAGTACTTC; CDR3aa: CASRPDRGDEQYF; abundance: -; v_gene: TRBV6-5; d_gene: TRBD1; j_gene: TRBJ2-7
CDR3nt: TGTGCCAGCAGCTTATCTCTAGCGGGAGGCACCGGGGAGCTGTTTTTT; CDR3aa: CASSLSLAGGTGELFF; abundance: -; v_gene: TRBV11-2; d_gene: TRBD2; j_gene: TRBJ2-2
CDR3nt: TGTGCCAGCACTAGCGGCCCCTACGAGCAGTACTTC; CDR3aa: CASTSGPYEQYF; abundance: -; v_gene: TRBV7-2; d_gene: TRBD2; j_gene: TRBJ2-7
CDR3nt: TGTGCCAGCAGCTTGCAGGGGTGGAACACTGAAGCTTTCTTT; CDR3aa: CASSLQGWNTEAFF; abundance: -; v_gene: TRBV5-6; d_gene: -; j_gene: TRBJ1-1
CDR3nt: TGCGCCAGCAGCTCGCAACCTAGAGGGACAGGGTATGGCGATGAGCAGTTCTTC; CDR3aa: CASSSQPRGTGYGDEQFF; abundance: -; v_gene: TRBV5-1; d_gene: TRBD1; j_gene: TRBJ2-1
CDR3nt: TGTGCCAGCAGCGTACTCCCAGCGGGAGGGTACAATGAGCAGTTCTTC; CDR3aa: CASSVLPAGGYNEQFF; abundance: -; v_gene: TRBV9; d_gene: TRBD2; j_gene: TRBJ2-1
CDR3nt: TGTGCCAGCAGCCCCCGAGTGGGACTAGTTTCAGATACGCAGTATTTT; CDR3aa: CASSPRVGLVSDTQYF; abundance: -; v_gene: TRBV11-3; d_gene: TRBD2; j_gene: TRBJ2-3
CDR3nt: TGTGCCAGCAGTGAAGCTAGGGGGTCCGGCACTGAAGCTTTCTTT; CDR3aa: CASSEARGSGTEAFF; abundance: once; v_gene: TRBV6-1; d_gene: -; j_gene: TRBJ1-1
CDR3nt: TGTGCCAGCAGCTCCGGGACTAGCGGGAGAACAGATACGCAGTATTTT; CDR3aa: CASSSGTSGRTDTQYF; abundance: -; v_gene: TRBV13; d_gene: TRBD2; j_gene: TRBJ2-3
CDR3nt: TGTGCTAGTCTTCTAGCGGGTGGCTACGAGCAGTACTTC; CDR3aa: CASLLAGGYEQYF; abundance: -; v_gene: TRBV12-5; d_gene: TRBD2; j_gene: TRBJ2-7
CDR3nt: TGTGCCAGTAGTTGGACGGGGACAGATACGCAGTATTTT; CDR3aa: CASSWTGTDTQYF; abundance: -; v_gene: TRBV19; d_gene: -; j_gene: TRBJ2-3
CDR3nt: TGTGCCAGCAGTTCCCCCGGGGGTGAATATGGCTACACCTTC; CDR3aa: CASSSPGGEYGYTF; abundance: -; v_gene: TRBV28; d_gene: -; j_gene: TRBJ1-2
CDR3nt: TGTGCCAGCAGCGTAGGCGGTAGCACAGATACGCAGTATTTT; CDR3aa: CASSVGGSTDTQYF; abundance: -; v_gene: TRBV9; d_gene: -; j_gene: TRBJ2-3
CDR3nt: TGTGCCAGCAGTGAAGCGGGGGGGGTTACTGAAGCTTTCTTT; CDR3aa: CASSEAGGVTEAFF; abundance: -; v_gene: TRBV6-1; d_gene: -; j_gene: TRBJ1-1
CDR3nt: TGTGCCAGCAGTTACTCGACGGCAGGGAACACTGAAGCTTTCTTT; CDR3aa: CASSYSTAGNTEAFF; abundance: -; v_gene: TRBV6-5; d_gene: -; j_gene: TRBJ1-1